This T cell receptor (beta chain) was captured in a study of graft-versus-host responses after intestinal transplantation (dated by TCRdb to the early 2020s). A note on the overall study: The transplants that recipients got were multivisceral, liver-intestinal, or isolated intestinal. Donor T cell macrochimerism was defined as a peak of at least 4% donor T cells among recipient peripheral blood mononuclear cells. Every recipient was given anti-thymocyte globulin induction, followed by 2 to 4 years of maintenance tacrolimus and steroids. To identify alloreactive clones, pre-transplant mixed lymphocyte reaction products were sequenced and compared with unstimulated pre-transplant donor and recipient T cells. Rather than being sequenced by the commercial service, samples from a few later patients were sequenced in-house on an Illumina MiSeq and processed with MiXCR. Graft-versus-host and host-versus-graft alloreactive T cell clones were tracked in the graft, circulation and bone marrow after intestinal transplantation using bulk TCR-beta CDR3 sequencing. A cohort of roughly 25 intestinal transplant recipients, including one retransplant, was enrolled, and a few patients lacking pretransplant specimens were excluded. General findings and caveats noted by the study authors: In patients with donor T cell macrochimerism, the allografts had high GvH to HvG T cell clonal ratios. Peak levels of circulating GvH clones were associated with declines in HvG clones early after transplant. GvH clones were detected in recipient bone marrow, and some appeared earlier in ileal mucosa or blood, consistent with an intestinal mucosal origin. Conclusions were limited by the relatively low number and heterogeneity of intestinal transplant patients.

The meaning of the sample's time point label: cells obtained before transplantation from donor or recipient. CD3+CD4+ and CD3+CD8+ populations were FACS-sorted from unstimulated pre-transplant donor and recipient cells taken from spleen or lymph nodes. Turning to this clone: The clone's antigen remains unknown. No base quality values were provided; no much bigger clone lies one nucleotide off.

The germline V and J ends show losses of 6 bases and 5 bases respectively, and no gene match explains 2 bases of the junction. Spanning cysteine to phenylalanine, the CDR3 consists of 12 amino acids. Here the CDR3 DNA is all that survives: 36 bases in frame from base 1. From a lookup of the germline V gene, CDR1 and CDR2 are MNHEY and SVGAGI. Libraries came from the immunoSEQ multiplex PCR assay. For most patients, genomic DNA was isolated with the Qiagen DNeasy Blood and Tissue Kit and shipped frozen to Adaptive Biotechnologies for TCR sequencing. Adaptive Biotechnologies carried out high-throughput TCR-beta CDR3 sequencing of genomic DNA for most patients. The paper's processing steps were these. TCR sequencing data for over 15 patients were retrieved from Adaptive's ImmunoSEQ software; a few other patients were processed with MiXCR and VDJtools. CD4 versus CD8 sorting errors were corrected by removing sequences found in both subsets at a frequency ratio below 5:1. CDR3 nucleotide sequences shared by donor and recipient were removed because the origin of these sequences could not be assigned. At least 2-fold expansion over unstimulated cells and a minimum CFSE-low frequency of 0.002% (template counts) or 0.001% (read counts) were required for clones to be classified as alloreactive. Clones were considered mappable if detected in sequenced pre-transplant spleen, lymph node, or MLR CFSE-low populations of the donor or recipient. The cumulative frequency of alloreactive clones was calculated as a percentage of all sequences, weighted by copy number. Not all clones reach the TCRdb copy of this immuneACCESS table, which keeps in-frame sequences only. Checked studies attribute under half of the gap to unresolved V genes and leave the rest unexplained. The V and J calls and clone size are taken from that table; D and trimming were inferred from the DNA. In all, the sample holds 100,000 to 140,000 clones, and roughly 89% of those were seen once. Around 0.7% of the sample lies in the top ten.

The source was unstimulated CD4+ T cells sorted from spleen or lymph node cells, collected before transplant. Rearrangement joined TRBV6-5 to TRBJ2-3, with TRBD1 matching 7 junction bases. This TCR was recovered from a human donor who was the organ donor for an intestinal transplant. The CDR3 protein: CASSRQGDTQYF. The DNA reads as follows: TGTGCCAGCAGCCGACAGGGAGATACGCAGTATTTT.